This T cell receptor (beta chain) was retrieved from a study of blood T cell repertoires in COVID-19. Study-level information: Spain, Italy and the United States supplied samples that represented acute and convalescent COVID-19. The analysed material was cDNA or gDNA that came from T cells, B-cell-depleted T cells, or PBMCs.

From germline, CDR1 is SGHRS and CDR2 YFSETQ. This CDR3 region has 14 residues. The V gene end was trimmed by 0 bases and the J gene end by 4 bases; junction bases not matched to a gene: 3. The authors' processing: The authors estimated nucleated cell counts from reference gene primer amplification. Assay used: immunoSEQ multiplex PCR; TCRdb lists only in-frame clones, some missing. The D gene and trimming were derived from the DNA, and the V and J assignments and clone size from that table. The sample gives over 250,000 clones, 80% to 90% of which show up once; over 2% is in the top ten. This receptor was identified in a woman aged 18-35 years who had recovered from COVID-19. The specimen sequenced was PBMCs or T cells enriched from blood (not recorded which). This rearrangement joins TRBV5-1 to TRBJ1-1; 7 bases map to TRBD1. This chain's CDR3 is CASSLVQGSTEAFF. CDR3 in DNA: TGCGCCAGCAGCTTGGTACAGGGGAGCACTGAAGCTTTCTTT.